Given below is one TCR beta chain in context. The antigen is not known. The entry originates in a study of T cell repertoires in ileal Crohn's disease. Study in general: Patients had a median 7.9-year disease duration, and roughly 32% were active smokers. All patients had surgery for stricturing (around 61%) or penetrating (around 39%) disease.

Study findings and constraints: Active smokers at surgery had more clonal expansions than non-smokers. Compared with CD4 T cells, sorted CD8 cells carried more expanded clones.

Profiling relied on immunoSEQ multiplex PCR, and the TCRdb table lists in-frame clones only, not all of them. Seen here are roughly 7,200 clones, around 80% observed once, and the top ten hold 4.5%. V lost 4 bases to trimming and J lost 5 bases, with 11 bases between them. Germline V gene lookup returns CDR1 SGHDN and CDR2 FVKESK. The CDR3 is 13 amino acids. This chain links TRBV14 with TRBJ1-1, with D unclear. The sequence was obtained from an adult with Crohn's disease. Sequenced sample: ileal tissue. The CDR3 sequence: CASSRLRGTEAFF. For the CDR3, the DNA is TGTGCCAGCAGCCGGCTGCGAGGGACTGAAGCTTTCTTT.